The 12 T cell receptor beta chains below were found in one sample sequenced in a study of cytomegalovirus exposure and HLA in healthy donors. Primers included in the PCR were 60 Vbeta and 13 Jbeta primers. Profiling relied on immunoSEQ multiplex PCR, and the TCRdb table lists in-frame clones only, not all of them. The sample lists hundreds of thousands of clones, roughly 90% occurring once. Sequencing used PBMCs. These receptors were taken from a woman younger than 35 in good health and CMV-seronegative.

This chain uses TRBV27 with TRBJ2-7, with D possibly being TRBD1 (5 bases). The CDR3 loop spans 14 amino acids. V was clipped by 6 bases and J by 4 bases, with 16 bases between them. Germline CDR1 is MNHEY and CDR2 is SMNVEV (reference sequence). CDR3 sequence: CASRPTIQGYEQYF. For the CDR3, the DNA is TGTGCCAGCAGGCCGACGATCCAGGGTTACGAGCAGTACTTC.

The rearrangement uses TRBV7-9 and TRBJ2-7; TRBD1 matches 12 bases. Germline CDR1 SEHNR, CDR2 FQNEAQ (reference sequence). CDR3 length equals 15 residues. After removal of 5 bases from V and 5 bases from J, the junction contained 7 bases not matched to a gene. CDR3 in DNA: TGTGCCAGCAGCCCACCCGGGACAGGGGGCGACGAGCAGTACTTC. It yields the protein CASSPPGTGGDEQYF.

CDR3 coding DNA: TGTGCCAGCAGTGAACTGTCGGCGGGGACCCAGTACTTC. Amino acids: CASSELSAGTQYF. The chain carries TRBV2 and TRBJ2-5, with a weak D call TRBD2 (5 bases). The germline V gene has CDR1 SNHLY and CDR2 FYNNEI. This CDR3 is built from 13 residues. V was trimmed by 2 bases and J by 7 bases, leaving 11 bases between them.

This clone has a single count. This chain joins TRBV10-3 and TRBJ2-3; 12 bases map to TRBD1. CDR3 length: 17 amino acids. V lost 0 bases and J lost 4; bases outside the gene matches: 5. CDR1 is ENHRY and CDR2 is SYGVKD in the germline V gene. CDR3 residues: CAISESRGQGASDTQYF. CDR3 nucleotide sequence: TGTGCCATCAGTGAGTCGAGGGGACAGGGGGCTTCAGATACGCAGTATTTT.

The rearrangement joins TRBV27 to TRBJ2-1; TRBD1 matches 10 bases. J gave up 7 bases and V 5 bases, and 11 bases lay outside the gene matches. The CDR3 loop spans 16 amino acids. Germline lookup yields CDR1 MNHEY and CDR2 SMNVEV (reference sequence). The chain's CDR3 is CASSPKTGGFGNEQFF. DNA for the CDR3: TGTGCCAGCAGTCCGAAGACAGGGGGCTTCGGAAATGAGCAGTTCTTC.

This clone was recorded only once. The chain has TRBV30 and TRBJ2-7; D not certain. This CDR3 comprises 11 residues. The V and J ends lost 3 bases and 2 bases respectively, with 5 bases between them. From germline, CDR1 is GTSNPN and CDR2 SVGIG (reference sequence). The CDR3: CAWSDTYEQYF. In DNA form, the CDR3 reads TGTGCCTGGAGCGACACCTACGAGCAGTACTTC.

The chain uses TRBV5-1 and TRBJ2-5, with D possibly being TRBD1 (6 bases). The J call may be incorrect, as the DNA end agrees better with TRBJ2-7. Per germline, CDR1 SGHRS and CDR2 YFSETQ. CDR3 size: 16 residues. The CDR3 spells CASSLAPGASSYEQYF. DNA for the CDR3: TGCGCCAGCAGCTTGGCTCCAGGGGCTAGCTCCTACGAGCAGTACTTC.

Details on this clone: Other nucleotide sequences from this sample produce the same CDR3. The chain links TRBV7-3 to TRBJ1-1, with TRBD1 matching 8 bases. Germline CDR1 reads SGHTA; CDR2 reads FQGTGA. The CDR3 runs to 14 residues. The J segment lost 5 bases and the V segment lost 2 bases, leaving 4 bases of the junction unmatched. Written as DNA, the CDR3 is TGTGCCAGCAGCTTAGACAGGGGAAATACTGAAGCTTTCTTT. It codes for CASSLDRGNTEAFF.

This rearrangement joins TRBV6-6 to TRBJ2-5, with TRBD1 identical over 9 bases. With V trimmed by 7 bases and J by 4 bases, 4 bases remained unmatched. CDR1 and CDR2 from the germline V gene are MNHNY and SVGAGI (reference sequence). The CDR3 extends over 13 amino acids. The CDR3 is CASKAGQGETQYF. The CDR3 region has the DNA TGTGCCAGCAAGGCGGGACAGGGAGAGACCCAGTACTTC.

Regarding this clone: Relative to the germline gene, one junction end is altered; a read error may explain this. The chain recombines TRBV7-9 with TRBJ1-2; no clear D. CDR3 length: 12 amino acids. Germline V lookup: CDR1 SEHNR, CDR2 FQNEAQ (reference sequence). The CDR3 bases are TGTTCCAGCAGAACCGAACATCATGGCTACACCTTC. This encodes CSSRTEHHGYTF.

The chain joins TRBV29-1 to TRBJ2-7, with D possibly matching TRBD2 (5 bases). Germline V gene lookup returns CDR1 SQVTM and CDR2 ANQGSEA. V was pared by 4 bases and J by 9 bases, with 10 bases between. The CDR3 length is 10 residues. The CDR3 spells CSVVGELQYF. CDR3 bases: TGCAGCGTTGTGGGAGAATTGCAGTACTTC.

Remarks on this clone: Sequence at one end of the junction differs from germline and may be a read error. The V call is TRBV7-9, the J call TRBJ1-1, with D uncertain. This CDR3 spans 13 amino acids. Looked up from germline, CDR1 is SEHNR and CDR2 is FQNEAQ (reference sequence). CDR3 sequence (DNA): TGTTCCAGCAGCTTATCAGGGAACACTGAAGCTTTCTTT. It translates to CSSSLSGNTEAFF.